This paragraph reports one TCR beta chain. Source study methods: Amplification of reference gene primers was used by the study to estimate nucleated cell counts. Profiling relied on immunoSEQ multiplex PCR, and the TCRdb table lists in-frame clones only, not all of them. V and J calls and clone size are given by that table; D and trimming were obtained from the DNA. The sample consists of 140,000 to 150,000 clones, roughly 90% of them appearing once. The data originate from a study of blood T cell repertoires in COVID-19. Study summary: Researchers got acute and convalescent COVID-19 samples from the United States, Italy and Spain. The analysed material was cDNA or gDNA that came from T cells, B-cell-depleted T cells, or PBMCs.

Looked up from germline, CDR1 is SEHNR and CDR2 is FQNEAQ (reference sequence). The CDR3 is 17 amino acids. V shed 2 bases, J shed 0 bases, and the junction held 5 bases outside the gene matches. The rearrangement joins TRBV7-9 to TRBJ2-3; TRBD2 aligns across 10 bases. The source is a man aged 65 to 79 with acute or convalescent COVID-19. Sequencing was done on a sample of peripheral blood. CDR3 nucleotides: TGTGCCAGCAGCTTACGGACTAGCGGACATAGCACAGATACGCAGTATTTT. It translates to CASSLRTSGHSTDTQYF.